Presented here are 14 T cell receptor beta chains from one specimen sequenced in a study of blood T cell repertoires in COVID-19. The repertoire was sequenced with immunoSEQ multiplex PCR; TCRdb's copy has only in-frame clones and lacks some. Of about 140,000 clones listed, around 83% are singletons. Input material: peripheral blood. These TCRs come from a man under 40 with COVID-19, enrolled during active disease.

The V call is TRBV14, the J call TRBJ2-5; a possible D gene is TRBD1 (5 bases). The CDR3 covers 14 residues. Germline CDR1 SGHDN, CDR2 FVKESK. V gave up 6 bases and J gave up 1 base, with 12 bases separating them. CDR3 loop: CASSVQGGQETQYF. DNA for the CDR3: TGTGCCAGCAGTGTTCAGGGTGGCCAAGAGACCCAGTACTTC.

The J gene is TRBJ2-7, the V gene TRBV15, with a tentative D call TRBD2 (6 bases). Germline CDR1 and CDR2: LNHNV and YYDKDF (reference sequence). Trimming left V 4 bases short and J 3 bases short, with 16 bases between. The CDR3 covers 15 residues. The CDR3 protein is CATSTGGLLVYEQYF. The CDR3 DNA is TGTGCCACCAGCACCGGGGGACTCCTTGTCTACGAGCAGTACTTC.

The CDR3 is CASSHGTGGGTEAFF. The CDR3 DNA sequence: TGTGCCAGCAGCCACGGAACAGGGGGCGGTACTGAAGCTTTCTTT. The V call is TRBV3-1 (or the pseudogene TRBV3-2), the J call TRBJ1-1; 9 nucleotides agree with TRBD1. With V trimmed by 3 bases and J by 5 bases, 7 bases remained unmatched. The germline V gene has CDR1 LGHDT and CDR2 YNNKEL (reference sequence). The CDR3 extends over 15 amino acids.

The chain has TRBV9 and TRBJ1-2, with D maybe TRBD1 (6 bases). Germline V gene lookup returns CDR1 SGDLS and CDR2 YYNGEE. V was clipped by 4 bases and J by 4 bases, with 11 bases between them. The CDR3 is 13 residues long. The CDR3 reads CASSPGQSYGYTF. CDR3 sequence (DNA): TGTGCCAGCAGCCCAGGACAGAGCTATGGCTACACCTTC. The full variable domain, completed using reference TRBV9 and TRBJ1-2, is DSGVTQTPKHLITATGQRVTLRCSPRSGDLSVYWYQQSLDQGLQFLIQYYNGEERAKGNILERFSAQQFPDLHSELNLSSLELGDSALYFCASSPGQSYGYTFGSGTRLTVV.

J is TRBJ2-1 and V is TRBV6-6, with 8 bases aligning to TRBD2. The germline CDR1 and CDR2 sequences are MNHNY and SVGAGI (reference sequence). This CDR3 has 15 amino acids. J was trimmed by 8 bases and V by 1 base; bases with no gene match: 7. This CDR3 is CASSYLTGRVDEQFF. The CDR3 DNA reads as TGTGCCAGCAGTTACTTGACCGGGAGGGTTGATGAGCAGTTCTTC.

This clone has a handful of counts. The CDR3 loop reads CASSSHNTGELFF. The CDR3 DNA reads TGTGCCAGCAGTTCCCATAACACCGGGGAGCTGTTTTTT. J is TRBJ2-2 and V is TRBV27; D is ambiguous. Germline CDR1 reads MNHEY; CDR2 reads SMNVEV (reference sequence). With 4 bases removed from V and 2 bases from J, the gap between germline ends came to 5 bases. The CDR3 has 13 residues.

The chain links TRBV2 to TRBJ2-1; D gene unclear. The CDR3 has 14 amino acids. CDR1 and CDR2 from the germline V gene are SNHLY and FYNNEI. V dropped 8 bases and J dropped 13 bases, with 24 bases sitting between them. The CDR3 region is CASSPGTTRREQFF. Here the CDR3 DNA reads TGTGCCAGCTCTCCCGGCACGACCAGGCGTGAACAGTTCTTC.

The chain recombines TRBV3-1 (or the pseudogene TRBV3-2) with TRBJ2-2, with D tentatively TRBD1 (6 bases). Germline V gives CDR1 LGHDT, CDR2 YNNKEL (reference sequence). Trimming left V 4 bases short and J 1 base short, with 13 bases between. This CDR3 is 16 amino acids long. The CDR3: CASSPPGRGNTGELFF. The DNA of the CDR3 is TGTGCCAGCAGCCCCCCCGGCAGGGGGAACACCGGGGAGCTGTTTTTT.

The chain employs TRBV12-5 and TRBJ2-5; TRBD1 is a possible D gene (5 bases). The germline V gene has CDR1 LGHNT and CDR2 FRNRAP. V lost 3 bases, J lost 4 bases, and 6 bases lay in between. This CDR3 spans 12 amino acids. The CDR3: CASGFDRETQYF. The CDR3 bases are TGTGCTAGTGGTTTTGACAGAGAGACCCAGTACTTC.

This clone was found a few times. The V call is TRBV29-1, the J call TRBJ1-2, with 7 nucleotides matching TRBD1. From germline, CDR1 is SQVTM and CDR2 ANQGSEA. This CDR3 region has 12 residues. J lost 4 bases, V lost 6 bases, and 5 bases had no gene match. The CDR3 loop reads CSVATGIYGYTF. The CDR3 DNA is TGCAGCGTGGCGACAGGGATCTATGGCTACACCTTC.

This clone is a singleton in its sample. The chain couples TRBV13 to TRBJ2-3; 8 nucleotides agree with TRBD2. This CDR3 spans 16 amino acids. Trimming took 3 bases from V and 4 from J; bases not matched to a gene: 9. Germline assignment: CDR1 PRHDT and CDR2 FYEKMQ (reference sequence). The CDR3 DNA follows: TGTGCCAGCAGCTTGAAAACGGGACTAGTTTCAGATACGCAGTATTTT. Translating it yields CASSLKTGLVSDTQYF.

The chain recombines TRBV2 with TRBJ2-7; D is perhaps TRBD1 (6 bases). Per germline, CDR1 SNHLY and CDR2 FYNNEI. V lost 10 bases and J lost 6, with 19 bases in between. This CDR3 has 13 amino acids. In nucleotides, the CDR3 is TGTGCCACCGGGCCCAGGGGTATCGGCGAGCAGTACTTC. This codes for CATGPRGIGEQYF.

This chain uses TRBV14 with TRBJ2-3; 13 nucleotides agree with TRBD2. This CDR3 comprises 17 residues. Looked up from germline, CDR1 is SGHDN and CDR2 is FVKESK. V dropped 4 bases and J dropped 3; count of bases not matched to a gene: 7. CDR3 DNA: TGTGCCAGCAGCCTGCGGACTAGCGGGAGTGAAACAGATACGCAGTATTTT. Encoded protein: CASSLRTSGSETDTQYF.

The gene calls are TRBV5-5 and TRBJ2-3; 7 nucleotides align to TRBD2. Trimming took 2 bases from V and 6 from J; bases not matched to a gene: 6. The CDR3 covers 14 residues. CDR1 and CDR2 from the germline V gene are SGHKS and YYEKEE (reference sequence). The CDR3 bases are TGTGCCAGCAGCTTAGGCGGGAGACTCGATACGCAGTATTTT. Translating it yields CASSLGGRLDTQYF.